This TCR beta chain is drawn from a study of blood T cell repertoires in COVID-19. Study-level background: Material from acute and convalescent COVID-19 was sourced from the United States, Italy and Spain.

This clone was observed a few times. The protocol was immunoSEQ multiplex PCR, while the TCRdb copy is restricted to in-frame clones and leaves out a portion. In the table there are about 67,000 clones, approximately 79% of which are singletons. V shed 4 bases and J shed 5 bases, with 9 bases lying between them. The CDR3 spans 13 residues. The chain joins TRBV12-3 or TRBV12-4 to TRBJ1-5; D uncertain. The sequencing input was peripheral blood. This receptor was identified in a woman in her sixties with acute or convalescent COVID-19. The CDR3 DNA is TGTGCCAGCAGTTGGTTGTTAGATCAGCCCCAGCATTTT. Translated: CASSWLLDQPQHF.